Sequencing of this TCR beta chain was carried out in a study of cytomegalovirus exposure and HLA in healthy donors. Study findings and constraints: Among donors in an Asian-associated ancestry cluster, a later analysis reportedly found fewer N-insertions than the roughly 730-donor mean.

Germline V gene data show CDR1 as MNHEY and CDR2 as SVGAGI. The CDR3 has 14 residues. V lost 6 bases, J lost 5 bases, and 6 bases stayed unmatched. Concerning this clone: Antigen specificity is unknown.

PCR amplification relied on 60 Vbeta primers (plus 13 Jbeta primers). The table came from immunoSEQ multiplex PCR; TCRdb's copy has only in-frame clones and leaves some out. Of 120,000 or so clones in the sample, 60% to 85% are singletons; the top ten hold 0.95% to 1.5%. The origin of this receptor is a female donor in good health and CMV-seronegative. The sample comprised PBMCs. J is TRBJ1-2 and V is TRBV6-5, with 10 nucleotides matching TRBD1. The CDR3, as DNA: TGTGCCAGCAGCCGGGACAGGGGCCGTTATGGCTACACCTTC. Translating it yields CASSRDRGRYGYTF.